This T cell receptor (beta chain) stems from a study of T cell responses to AZD1222 COVID-19 vaccine. Study results and caveats: Baseline serology detected seropositivity in only a handful of AZD1222 recipients. Sampling captured repertoires only after the peak T cell response.

From germline, CDR1 is SGHKS and CDR2 YYEKEE (reference sequence). This CDR3 is built from 17 residues. The junction had 16 bases not matched to a gene; V was cut back by 2 bases and J by 8 bases. Sequencing was performed with immunoSEQ multiplex PCR; in TCRdb, only in-frame clones are kept and a portion is missing. The sample consists of 65,000 to 90,000 clones, roughly 88% of them appearing once. Concerning this clone: The antigen remains unidentified.

The receptor was isolated from an adult in good health. This rearrangement joins TRBV5-5 to TRBJ1-2; 9 bases align to TRBD1. The source was peripheral blood, collected on day 0 of AZD1222 vaccination. CDR3 nucleotides: TGTGCCAGCAGCTTATACCGGGACAGGGACTCCTGGTGGGGCTACACCTTC. Amino acids: CASSLYRDRDSWWGYTF.